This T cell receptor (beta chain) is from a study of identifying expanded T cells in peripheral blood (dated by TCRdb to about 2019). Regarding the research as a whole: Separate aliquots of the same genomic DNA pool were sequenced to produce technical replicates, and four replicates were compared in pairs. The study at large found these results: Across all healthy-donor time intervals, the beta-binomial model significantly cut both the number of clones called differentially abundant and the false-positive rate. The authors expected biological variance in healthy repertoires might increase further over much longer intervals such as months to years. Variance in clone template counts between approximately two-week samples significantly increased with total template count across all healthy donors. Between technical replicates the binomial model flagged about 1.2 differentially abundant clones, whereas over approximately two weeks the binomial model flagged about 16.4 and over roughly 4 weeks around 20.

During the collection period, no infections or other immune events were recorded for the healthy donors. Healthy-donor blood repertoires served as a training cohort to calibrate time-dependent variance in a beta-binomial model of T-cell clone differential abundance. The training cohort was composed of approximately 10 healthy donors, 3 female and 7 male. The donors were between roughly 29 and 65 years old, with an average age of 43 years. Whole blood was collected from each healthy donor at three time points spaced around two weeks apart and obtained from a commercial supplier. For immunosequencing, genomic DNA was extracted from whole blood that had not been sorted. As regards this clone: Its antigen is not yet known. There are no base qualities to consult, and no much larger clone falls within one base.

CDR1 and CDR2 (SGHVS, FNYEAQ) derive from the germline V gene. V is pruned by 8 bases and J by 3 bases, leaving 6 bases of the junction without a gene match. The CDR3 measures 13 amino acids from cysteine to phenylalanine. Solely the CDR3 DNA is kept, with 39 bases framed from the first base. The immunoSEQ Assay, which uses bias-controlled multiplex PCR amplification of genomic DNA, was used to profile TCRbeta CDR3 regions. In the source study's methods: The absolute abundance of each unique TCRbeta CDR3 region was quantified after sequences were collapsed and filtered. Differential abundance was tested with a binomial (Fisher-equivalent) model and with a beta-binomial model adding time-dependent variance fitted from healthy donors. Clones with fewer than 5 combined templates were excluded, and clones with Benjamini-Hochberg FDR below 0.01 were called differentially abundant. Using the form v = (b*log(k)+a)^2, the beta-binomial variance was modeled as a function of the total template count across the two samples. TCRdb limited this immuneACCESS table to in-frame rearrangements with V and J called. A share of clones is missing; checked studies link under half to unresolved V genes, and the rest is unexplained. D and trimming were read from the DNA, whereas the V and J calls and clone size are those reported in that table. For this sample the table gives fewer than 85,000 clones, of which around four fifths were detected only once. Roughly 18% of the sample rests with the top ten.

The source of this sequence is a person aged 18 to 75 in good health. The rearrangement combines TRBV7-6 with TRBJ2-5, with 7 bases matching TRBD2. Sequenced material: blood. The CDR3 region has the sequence CASGLAAKETQYF. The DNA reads TGTGCCAGCGGGCTAGCGGCCAAAGAGACCCAGTACTTC.